The sequence of this TCR beta chain was determined in a study of cytomegalovirus exposure and HLA in healthy donors. Study observations and caveats: It is likely that the observed cluster of highly shared sequence variants was a sequencing artifact. CMV serostatus was the only immune exposure information that was available. Being productive about 87% or about 30% of the time was typical of most TCR beta V segments in an earlier analysis.

Note on this clone: Antigen unknown.

Use of 60 Vbeta and 13 Jbeta primers characterized the PCR. The data were produced by immunoSEQ multiplex PCR, yet TCRdb's version contains in-frame clones alone and is incomplete. This sample has tens of thousands of clones; around four fifths occur once, and the top ten carry 6.5% to 7%. Germline values: CDR1 MNHNS, CDR2 SASEGT. CDR3 length: 15 residues. Trimming shortened V by 5 bases and J by 6 bases, and 19 bases separated the two germline ends. The chain uses TRBV6-1 and TRBJ1-1; maybe TRBD1 (5 bases). The sequencing sample was made of PBMCs. This clonotype was obtained from a human donor in good health. CDR3 in amino acids: CASSSGPFRQSEAFF. The CDR3 region has the DNA TGTGCCAGCAGTTCCGGACCTTTTCGACAGTCTGAAGCTTTCTTT.